This T cell receptor (beta chain) was sequenced for a study of blood T cells in healthy people across ages. Study-level points and caveats: Naive and antigen-experienced cells were not separated, limiting conclusive comparison. Naive CD4+ cells and diversity were both higher in long-lived donors than in aged donors.

Note on this clonotype: Its matching antigen is unknown.

Through a sample-barcoded 5' primer and a J-beta primer mix, a second PCR was run for roughly 6 to 11 cycles. TCRdb analysed the 5' RACE reads with MiXCR anew, one entry per CDR3 protein. The table has roughly 1,000,000 distinct CDR3 sequences, under 30% seen once. Germline CDR1 is MNHEY and CDR2 is SMNVEV (reference sequence). The length of the CDR3 is 15 residues. Trimming left V 2 bases short and J 1 base short, with 12 bases between. These records were also assigned to another study, of T cells of mothers and their children. That source notes: Extraction yielded RNA that went, in full, into cDNA synthesis at around 1.4 ug per 15 ul. Mothers yielded over 8 million CDR3 reads, children around 3.3 million each.

Material for sequencing was blood. This receptor was identified in a girl aged 2 to 10 in good health. The V and J genes are TRBV27 and TRBJ2-7; possible D gene TRBD1, 6 bases. As DNA, the CDR3 is TGTGCCAGCAGTTTAGTGGGGGCCGAATCCTACGAGCAGTACTTC. Its protein product is CASSLVGAESYEQYF.